Below are 21 T cell receptor beta chains sequenced from a single sample in a study of cytomegalovirus exposure and HLA in healthy donors. The PCR employed 60 Vbeta primers together with 13 Jbeta primers. Data came from immunoSEQ multiplex PCR; TCRdb stores just in-frame clones and leaves some out. The profile covers some 120,000 clones, with roughly 70% appearing a single time and roughly 3% taken by the ten largest. The specimen was PBMCs. These receptors originate from a man aged 25 to 40 in good health and CMV-seronegative.

This chain links TRBV7-2 with TRBJ1-1; 9 bases fit TRBD1. CDR1 and CDR2 from the germline V gene are SGHTA and FQGNSA. The CDR3 consists of 15 residues. V lost 3 bases to trimming and J lost 5 bases; unmatched junction nucleotides: 7. CDR3 residues: CASSFTGGVGTEAFF. As DNA, the CDR3 is TGTGCCAGCAGCTTCACAGGGGGCGTAGGAACTGAAGCTTTCTTT. Based on the CDR3 plus reference TRBV7-2 and TRBJ1-1, the full variable domain is GAGVSQSPSNKVTEKGKDVELRCDPISGHTALYWYRQSLGQGLEFLIYFQGNSAPDKSGLPSDRFSAERTGGSVSTLTIQRTQQEDSAVYLCASSFTGGVGTEAFFGQGTRLTVV.

This chain uses TRBV7-2 with TRBJ1-4; TRBD1 is a possible D gene (6 bases). With 5 bases removed from V and 7 bases from J, the gap between germline ends came to 14 bases. CDR3 length equals 14 residues. Germline CDR1 reads SGHTA; CDR2 reads FQGNSA. This chain's CDR3 is CASSINREGEKLFF. The CDR3 nucleotides are TGTGCCAGCAGCATAAACAGGGAGGGTGAAAAACTGTTTTTT.

The chain uses TRBV28 and TRBJ2-1; 13 nucleotides align to TRBD2. The CDR3 is 16 residues long. Trimming removed 5 bases from V and 7 bases from J; junction bases left unmatched: 8. Germline CDR1 reads MDHEN; CDR2 reads SYDVKM. CDR3: CASSSAGLAGLNEQFF. The CDR3, as DNA: TGTGCCAGCAGTAGCGCGGGACTAGCGGGACTAAATGAGCAGTTCTTC.

The chain has TRBV7-2 and TRBJ2-5; 8 bases fit TRBD2. Losses at the gene ends were 3 bases for V and 2 bases for J; bases not matched to a gene: 2. Per the germline V gene, CDR1 is SGHTA and CDR2 is FQGNSA. The CDR3 is 14 amino acids. The CDR3 loop reads CASSFGLAQETQYF. The CDR3 region has the DNA TGTGCCAGCAGCTTCGGACTAGCTCAAGAGACCCAGTACTTC.

The chain carries TRBV5-6 and TRBJ1-2, with no clear D. Germline V CDR1 and CDR2: SGHDT, YYEEEE. This CDR3 has 13 residues. V was clipped by 3 bases and J by 6 bases, with 12 bases between them. Written as DNA, the CDR3 is TGTGCCAGCAGCTGGGTGGGTGAGGATGGCTACACCTTC. Protein sequence: CASSWVGEDGYTF.

This CDR3 is CASSPRDRSNTGELFF. CDR3 nucleotide sequence: TGTGCCAGCAGCCCCAGAGACAGATCGAACACCGGGGAGCTGTTTTTT. V usage is TRBV9 and J usage is TRBJ2-2; D possibly corresponds to TRBD1 (5 bases). This CDR3 is built from 16 residues. V gave up 4 bases and J gave up 0 bases, with 13 bases separating them. Germline CDR1 SGDLS, CDR2 YYNGEE.

This chain links TRBV19 with TRBJ2-3; D is perhaps TRBD2 (5 bases). V was pared by 5 bases and J by 4 bases, with 10 bases between. This CDR3 is built from 13 residues. The germline V gene has CDR1 LNHDA and CDR2 SQIVND (reference sequence). The CDR3: CASSEGQADTQYF. The CDR3 nucleotides are TGTGCCAGTAGTGAGGGCCAGGCAGATACGCAGTATTTT.

V gene TRBV25-1 combines with J gene TRBJ2-4; D might be TRBD2 (6 bases). Germline CDR1 is MGHDK and CDR2 is SYGVNS. With 2 bases removed from V and 6 bases from J, the gap between germline ends came to 20 bases. The CDR3 totals 17 residues. The chain's CDR3 is CASSEIPSGSGINIQYF. The CDR3 bases are TGTGCCAGCAGTGAAATCCCTTCGGGTAGCGGTATAAACATTCAGTACTTC.

The chain links TRBV7-5 to TRBJ2-7; TRBD2 was called by the table and not checked on the DNA. TRBV7-5 has pseudogene status. The CDR3 has 11 residues. Written as DNA, the CDR3 is TGTGCCAGAAGCCCCGGGGGGACGGAGTACTTC. Its protein product is CARSPGGTEYF.

This chain connects TRBV21-1 to TRBJ1-5. TRBV21-1 constitutes a pseudogene. This CDR3 contains 16 residues. CDR3 sequence (DNA): TGTGCCAGCAGCAAAGAAGACCGACGGGTTGCTTGTCCCCAGCATTTT. As protein: CASSKEDRRVACPQHF.

The V call is TRBV5-7, the J call TRBJ2-6; 8 nucleotides match TRBD1. TRBV5-7 is an ORF, with its function uncertain. The junction had 10 bases not matched to a gene; V was cut back by 5 bases and J by 0 bases. The CDR3 totals 18 residues. The DNA of the CDR3 is TGTGCCAGCAGGACGGCCGGGACAGGCACCTCTGGGGCCAACGTCCTGACTTTC. Its protein product is CASRTAGTGTSGANVLTF.

This chain joins TRBV7-2 and TRBJ1-1, with D perhaps matching TRBD1 (5 bases). Germline CDR1 and CDR2: SGHTA and FQGNSA. With 2 bases removed from V and 11 bases from J, the gap between germline ends came to 15 bases. This CDR3 is built from 13 residues. Here the CDR3 DNA reads TGTGCCAGCAGCTTATATGTGACAGCGAGGGCTTTCTTT. This sequence encodes CASSLYVTARAFF.

The chain has TRBV10-3 and TRBJ2-7; TRBD1 matches at 9 bases. The ends lost 6 bases at V and 3 bases at J; junction bases unmatched: 3. The CDR3 spans 13 residues. Germline loops: CDR1 ENHRY, CDR2 SYGVKD. This CDR3 reads CAIRLGQGYEQYF. CDR3 nucleotide sequence: TGTGCCATCAGATTGGGACAGGGCTACGAGCAGTACTTC.

This chain uses TRBV7-8 with TRBJ1-5; the D is unclear. Per the germline V gene, CDR1 is SGHVS and CDR2 is FQNEAQ. With 4 bases removed from V and 8 bases from J, the gap between germline ends came to 27 bases. This CDR3 is built from 18 residues. As DNA, the CDR3 is TGTGCCAGCAGCTCGTTCCGGACGGCCCTCGTGGAAGCGGAGCCCCAGCATTTT. This codes for CASSSFRTALVEAEPQHF. Full variable domain (remainder filled in from reference TRBV7-8 and TRBJ1-5): GAGVSQSPRYKVAKRGQDVALRCDPISGHVSLFWYQQALGQGPEFLTYFQNEAQLDKSGLPSDRFFAERPEGSVSTLKIQRTQQEDSAVYLCASSSFRTALVEAEPQHFGDGTRLSIL.

The rearrangement links TRBV10-3 to TRBJ1-5; D is possibly TRBD1 (5 bases). This CDR3 is built from 15 residues. The germline V gene has CDR1 ENHRY and CDR2 SYGVKD. V lost 2 bases to trimming and J lost 5 bases, with 13 bases between them. The CDR3 region has the DNA TGTGCCATCAGTGAGAGTGGCGGGGCGGATCAGCCCCAGCATTTT. Its translation is CAISESGGADQPQHF.

This clone showed up just a few times. The V gene is TRBV28, the J gene TRBJ2-5; TRBD2 might be the D (6 bases). Germline V gene lookup returns CDR1 MDHEN and CDR2 SYDVKM. The V end lost 6 bases, the J end lost 3 bases, and 20 bases lay between the germline ends. The CDR3 spans 16 residues. The CDR3 DNA follows: TGTGCCAGCAGCCTCGGTTGGGCCGGGACTGAAGAGACCCAGTACTTC. Translation: CASSLGWAGTEETQYF.

The CDR3 DNA sequence: TGTGCCTGGAGTCGGGAAGGTAGCAATCAGCCCCAGCATTTT. Protein product: CAWSREGSNQPQHF. The rearrangement uses TRBV30 and TRBJ1-5; D unresolved. Germline values: CDR1 GTSNPN, CDR2 SVGIG (reference sequence). CDR3 size: 14 residues. V lost 2 bases and J 0 bases, leaving 8 bases between the germline ends.

The chain joins TRBV4-3 to TRBJ1-2, with D perhaps TRBD1 (6 bases). This CDR3 spans 14 amino acids. From germline, CDR1 is LGHNA and CDR2 YSLEER. V was pared by 3 bases and J by 2 bases, with 10 bases between. The CDR3, as DNA: TGCGCCAGCAGCCAGCCAGGGGTGAACTATGGCTACACCTTC. Amino acid sequence: CASSQPGVNYGYTF.

The chain is built from TRBV19 and TRBJ1-2, with TRBD1 matching over 7 bases. This CDR3 spans 13 amino acids. V was pared by 6 bases and J by 4 bases, with 5 bases of the junction left unmatched. Germline CDR1 and CDR2: LNHDA and SQIVND (reference sequence). The CDR3: CASSLQGRYGYTF. The CDR3 nucleotides read TGTGCCAGTAGCTTACAGGGGCGCTATGGCTACACCTTC.

This clone was counted between two and nine times. The chain links TRBV6-1 to TRBJ2-1; the D gene is possibly TRBD1 (5 bases). CDR1 is MNHNS and CDR2 is SASEGT in the germline V gene. The CDR3 runs to 13 residues. Between the trimmed V and J ends, which lost 3 bases and 4 bases, there was a span of 7 bases. CDR3 DNA sequence: TGTGCCAGCAGTGACAGGGCATACAATGAGCAGTTCTTC. It codes for CASSDRAYNEQFF.

The CDR3 DNA follows: TGTGCCAGCAGTTTTACGGCTAGCTCCTACGAGCAGTACTTC. Protein sequence: CASSFTASSYEQYF. This rearrangement joins TRBV27 to TRBJ2-7; unclear D gene. Per germline, CDR1 MNHEY and CDR2 SMNVEV (reference sequence). CDR3 size: 14 residues. V lost 3 bases, J lost 0 bases, and 9 bases lay in between.